The clone carrying this T cell receptor beta chain came up a few times. These data come from a study of response to subunit inactivated influenza vaccine. One entry per CDR3 protein results from TCRdb running MiXCR on the RT-PCR reads. The table includes under 200,000 distinct CDR3 sequences, roughly 12% detected once. These data are also associated with another study on T cells expressing NK-cell markers. From that study: The TCR beta cDNA came from 5'RACE template switching with UMIs. The study drew TCR beta repertoires from sorted CD3+CD56+NKG2C+, CD3+CD56+NKG2C- and CD3+CD56-NKG2C+ T cells. For several experiments, T cell sorting was restricted to the alpha-beta TCR population by means of an anti-gamma-delta TCR antibody. The share of CD8+ T cells held by dominant NKG2C+ clonotypes was roughly 1.0-8% in 5 or 6 donors.

The sample in question was CD8+ T cells sorted from PBMCs, obtained 12 days after vaccination. This TCR derives from a man aged 50 or older who received an inactivated influenza vaccine.

CDR3 coding DNA: TGTGCCAGCAGTTATCGCGACAGGTTGGAAAAACTGTTTTTT. Its translation is CASSYRDRLEKLFF. V usage is TRBV12-3 or TRBV12-4 and J usage is TRBJ1-4, with D possibly matching TRBD1 (6 bases). Trimming pared 4 bases from V and 8 bases from J, leaving 14 bases between. The CDR3 sequence is 14 residues long.